Each of the 28 T cell receptor beta chains below was sequenced from the same sample in a study of T cell responses to AZD1222 COVID-19 vaccine. Assay: immunoSEQ multiplex PCR; the TCRdb copy retains only in-frame clones and omits some. In the table there are about 130,000 clones, about 93% of which are singletons. The sequenced sample was peripheral blood, obtained 28 days after the second AZD1222 dose. The receptors shown here come from an adult who received the AZD1222 COVID-19 vaccine.

The chain links TRBV6-5 to TRBJ1-3; 11 nucleotides match TRBD1. This CDR3 is built from 13 residues. Germline V gene lookup returns CDR1 MNHEY and CDR2 SVGAGI. The V gene end was trimmed by 6 bases and the J gene end by 8 bases; junction bases not matched to a gene: 3. The DNA of the CDR3 is TGTGCCAGCAGAGGACAGGGGGCAGACACCATATATTTT. It encodes CASRGQGADTIYF.

The rearrangement links TRBV19 to TRBJ1-5; possible D gene TRBD1, 5 bases. The CDR3 spans 15 residues. V shed 3 bases and J shed 1 base, with 10 bases lying between them. Germline CDR1 reads LNHDA; CDR2 reads SQIVND (reference sequence). CDR3 in DNA: TGTGCCAGTAGTATGGGACCGGCAAGCAATCAGCCCCAGCATTTT. Translating it yields CASSMGPASNQPQHF.

The chain recombines TRBV6-2 or TRBV6-3 with TRBJ1-2; possibly TRBD1 for D (6 bases). Trimming cost V 4 bases and J 1 base, with 7 bases left between them. Germline lookup yields CDR1 MNHEY and CDR2 SVGEGT. The CDR3 extends over 13 amino acids. The CDR3: CASSSGVNYGYTF. The CDR3 region has the DNA TGTGCCAGCAGTTCAGGGGTTAACTATGGCTACACCTTC.

The chain carries TRBV18 and TRBJ1-1; D not resolved. V lost 0 bases to trimming and J lost 1 base, with 9 bases between them. From germline, CDR1 is KGHSH and CDR2 LQKENI. This CDR3 has 15 amino acids. DNA of the CDR3: TGTGCCAGCTCACCACCTCATTCAGGGAACACTGAAGCTTTCTTT. This encodes CASSPPHSGNTEAFF.

V gene TRBV7-8 combines with J gene TRBJ1-2, with D tentatively TRBD1 (5 bases). The CDR3 runs to 14 residues. Trimming pared 5 bases from V and 4 bases from J, leaving 14 bases between. The germline V gene has CDR1 SGHVS and CDR2 FQNEAQ. The DNA for the CDR3 is TGTGCCAGCAGCCCCGGGACGGACCTCTATGGCTACACCTTC. Its translation is CASSPGTDLYGYTF.

The genes are TRBV7-2 and TRBJ1-1; D is possibly TRBD1 (6 bases). V lost 1 base and J lost 0, with 9 bases in between. Germline V CDR1 and CDR2: SGHTA, FQGNSA. The CDR3 is 15 amino acids. In DNA form, the CDR3 reads TGTGCCAGCAGCTTAGTAGGGACATTGAACACTGAAGCTTTCTTT. This gives the protein CASSLVGTLNTEAFF. The full variable domain, with the rest looked up from reference TRBV7-2 and TRBJ1-1, is GAGVSQSPSNKVTEKGKDVELRCDPISGHTALYWYRQSLGQGLEFLIYFQGNSAPDKSGLPSDRFSAERTGGSVSTLTIQRTQQEDSAVYLCASSLVGTLNTEAFFGQGTRLTVV.

The sample holds one count of this clone. The chain has TRBV27 and TRBJ1-6; 8 bases line up with TRBD1. This CDR3 is 14 amino acids long. V lost 3 bases to trimming and J lost 7 bases; unmatched junction nucleotides: 2. Germline assignment: CDR1 MNHEY and CDR2 SMNVEV (reference sequence). CDR3 in DNA: TGTGCCAGCAGTTTTACAGGGGGGAATTCACCCCTCCACTTT. Protein: CASSFTGGNSPLHF.

V and J are TRBV7-8 and TRBJ2-1; tentative D call: TRBD1 (6 bases). This CDR3 is 16 amino acids long. Germline CDR1 is SGHVS and CDR2 is FQNEAQ. Trimming shortened V by 5 bases and J by 5 bases, and 19 bases separated the two germline ends. The CDR3: CASSMNRVGLNNEQFF. Written as DNA, the CDR3 is TGTGCCAGCAGCATGAACAGGGTCGGACTTAACAATGAGCAGTTCTTC.

Turning to this clone: A read error may produce the germline difference seen at one junction end. The chain recombines TRBV7-7 with TRBJ2-1; D ambiguous. CDR1 is SSHAT and CDR2 is FNYEAQ in the germline V gene (reference sequence). The CDR3 spans 14 residues. CDR3 sequence: CASSYSTSPNEQFF. The CDR3, as DNA: TGTGCTAGCAGCTACTCGACTTCTCCAAATGAGCAGTTCTTC.

J is TRBJ1-2 and V is TRBV2; TRBD1 matches 7 bases. V dropped 3 bases and J dropped 8; count of bases not matched to a gene: 9. The germline CDR1 and CDR2 sequences are SNHLY and FYNNEI. The length of the CDR3 is 14 residues. The CDR3 sequence is CASSESEGALGYTF. In DNA, the CDR3 is TGTGCCAGCAGTGAGTCGGAGGGGGCTTTGGGCTACACCTTC.

The chain joins TRBV6-5 to TRBJ2-7; 14 bases are a match to TRBD2. This CDR3 contains 15 residues. Per germline, CDR1 MNHEY and CDR2 SVGAGI. The junction had 2 bases not matched to a gene; V was cut back by 4 bases and J by 3 bases. The CDR3 coding sequence is TGTGCCAGCAGTTCCGGGACTAGCGGGAGCTACGAGCAGTACTTC. Protein: CASSSGTSGSYEQYF.

V and J are TRBV29-1 and TRBJ1-1; the D is unclear. The V and J ends lost 1 base and 7 bases respectively, with 16 bases between them. Germline-derived CDR1 and CDR2 are SQVTM and ANQGSEA. This CDR3 has 14 amino acids. CDR3: CSVEAVLEQFEAFF. CDR3 DNA sequence: TGCAGCGTTGAAGCCGTTCTTGAACAGTTTGAAGCTTTCTTT.

V usage is TRBV19 and J usage is TRBJ2-3; D is possibly TRBD2 (5 bases). Germline assignment: CDR1 LNHDA and CDR2 SQIVND (reference sequence). Trimming removed 1 base at V and 0 bases at J, with 11 bases between. CDR3 size: 16 residues. The CDR3 protein is CASSIGSGSSTDTQYF. Here the CDR3 DNA reads TGTGCCAGTAGTATAGGGAGCGGCTCTAGCACAGATACGCAGTATTTT.

The chain is built from TRBV20-1 and TRBJ1-1; TRBD1 matches 7 bases. The germline CDR1 and CDR2 sequences are DFQATT and SNEGSKA (reference sequence). The J segment lost 11 bases and the V segment lost 6 bases, leaving 9 bases of the junction unmatched. The CDR3 runs 11 residues. CDR3 DNA sequence: TGCAGTGCAACTAGGAAGACAGGGGCTTTCTTT. Residues: CSATRKTGAFF.

This clone appeared once. The J gene is TRBJ1-2, the V gene TRBV28; 7 nucleotides line up with TRBD1. V lost 6 bases and J lost 8; bases outside the gene matches: 12. The CDR3 sequence is 14 residues long. CDR1 is MDHEN, CDR2 SYDVKM, per germline. CDR3: CASSTSDRLGGYTF. The CDR3 DNA sequence: TGTGCCAGCAGCACCTCGGACAGGTTGGGAGGCTACACCTTC.

The V and J genes are TRBV7-2 and TRBJ1-1, with D perhaps matching TRBD1 (5 bases). There are 12 residues in the CDR3. Germline CDR1 is SGHTA and CDR2 is FQGNSA. This chain's CDR3 is CVTRGLDTEAFF. The CDR3 coding sequence is TGTGTCACTAGGGGTCTCGACACTGAAGCTTTCTTT.

The rearrangement joins TRBV6-1 to TRBJ1-1; weak D call: TRBD1 (6 bases). The V gene's germline CDR1 is MNHNS and CDR2 SASEGT. Trimming left V 3 bases short and J 0 bases short, with 17 bases between. CDR3 length: 17 amino acids. This CDR3 reads CASSDYLGQTMNTEAFF. As DNA, the CDR3 is TGTGCCAGCAGTGACTACTTAGGACAGACCATGAACACTGAAGCTTTCTTT.

The genes are TRBV3-1 (or the pseudogene TRBV3-2) and TRBJ1-2, with D unclear. The CDR3 spans 15 residues. From germline, CDR1 is LGHDT and CDR2 YNNKEL (reference sequence). The V gene lost 2 bases and the J gene lost 0 bases, with 10 bases spanning the gap. DNA of the CDR3: TGTGCCAGCAGCCAATCCCCGGCTCCTAACTATGGCTACACCTTC. It translates to CASSQSPAPNYGYTF.

The chain joins TRBV7-8 to TRBJ1-2, with D unresolved. The CDR3 runs to 19 residues. The germline V gene encodes CDR1 SGHVS and CDR2 FQNEAQ. V was clipped by 1 base and J by 3 bases, with 24 bases between them. Here the CDR3 DNA reads TGTGCCAGCAGCTTAGTCTTCGGACGGATCGACCCAAGCGACTATGGCTACACCTTC. Protein sequence: CASSLVFGRIDPSDYGYTF.

The rearrangement links TRBV4-1 to TRBJ1-1; 8 nucleotides line up with TRBD1. CDR3 length: 14 residues. Germline CDR1 is MGHRA and CDR2 is YSYEKL. V shed 4 bases, J shed 10 bases, and the junction held 11 bases outside the gene matches. CDR3 sequence (DNA): TGCGCCAGCAGCCTAGAAAGGACAGGGCTTAGAGCTTTCTTT. Protein: CASSLERTGLRAFF.

J is TRBJ2-3 and V is TRBV30, with D unclear. Trimming pared 0 bases from V and 7 bases from J, leaving 17 bases between. Germline lookup yields CDR1 GTSNPN and CDR2 SVGIG (reference sequence). The CDR3 runs 15 residues. The CDR3 sequence is CAWSVVRLEYYTQYF. The CDR3 coding sequence is TGTGCCTGGAGTGTGGTAAGGTTGGAGTATTATACGCAGTATTTT.

The J gene is TRBJ1-5, the V gene TRBV28, with TRBD1 identical over 8 bases. With V trimmed by 6 bases and J by 6 bases, 4 bases remained unmatched. Looked up from germline, CDR1 is MDHEN and CDR2 is SYDVKM. This CDR3 has 13 residues. Here the CDR3 DNA reads TGTGCCAGCAGAGGACAGGGCGGTCAGCCCCAGCATTTT. Translating it yields CASRGQGGQPQHF.

The chain uses TRBV5-1 and TRBJ2-5, with D uncertain. The CDR3 extends over 11 amino acids. From germline, CDR1 is SGHRS and CDR2 YFSETQ. Trimming shortened V by 3 bases and J by 0 bases, and 0 bases separated the two germline ends. CDR3 region: CASSYQETQYF. As DNA, the CDR3 is TGCGCCAGCAGCTACCAAGAGACCCAGTACTTC.

This sequence joins TRBV9 and TRBJ1-2; 8 bases map to TRBD1. There are 14 residues in the CDR3. The trim removed 3 bases at V and 4 bases at J, leaving 5 bases unmatched. Per the germline V gene, CDR1 is SGDLS and CDR2 is YYNGEE. CDR3 sequence reads: CASSAEQGVYGYTF. In nucleotides, the CDR3 is TGTGCCAGCAGCGCTGAACAGGGGGTCTATGGCTACACCTTC.

The rearrangement links TRBV5-4 to TRBJ1-1, with D possibly TRBD1 on 6 matching bases. The CDR3 runs to 15 residues. Germline loops: CDR1 SGHNT, CDR2 YYREEE (reference sequence). Deletions cut 4 bases from V and 4 bases from J, with 17 bases between. Written as DNA, the CDR3 is TGTGCCAGCAGCGAAAGAAACAGGGTTGGCACTGAAGCTTTCTTT. This translates into CASSERNRVGTEAFF.

This chain joins TRBV3-1 (or the pseudogene TRBV3-2) and TRBJ1-1; a weak D match, TRBD1 (6 bases). The V and J ends lost 8 bases and 1 base respectively, with 14 bases between them. Germline lookup yields CDR1 LGHDT and CDR2 YNNKEL (reference sequence). CDR3 length equals 14 residues. The CDR3 nucleotides read TGTGCCAGCCAAAGAACAGGGAGGAACACTGAAGCTTTCTTT. This codes for CASQRTGRNTEAFF.

V is TRBV5-4 and J is TRBJ2-2; TRBD1 agrees at 8 bases. After removal of 4 bases from V and 3 bases from J, the junction contained 5 bases not matched to a gene. The CDR3 runs 15 residues. From germline, CDR1 is SGHNT and CDR2 YYREEE (reference sequence). The CDR3 loop is CASSILDRDTGELFF. Here the CDR3 DNA reads TGTGCCAGCAGCATTCTGGACAGGGACACCGGGGAGCTGTTTTTT.

This sequence joins TRBV29-1 and TRBJ1-1; D is possibly TRBD1 (6 bases). Germline V gives CDR1 SQVTM, CDR2 ANQGSEA. The CDR3 covers 14 residues. Trimming took 7 bases from V and 0 from J, leaving 15 bases between them. The CDR3 region has the DNA TGCAGCGCCGAGGGACACCAGATGAACACTGAAGCTTTCTTT. This gives the protein CSAEGHQMNTEAFF.